This T cell receptor beta chain was sequenced for a study of beta chain features in type 1 diabetes. This clone was counted at least ten times. What it binds is unknown. V lost 5 bases and J 4 bases, leaving 16 bases between the germline ends. The CDR3 runs 15 residues. Germline CDR1 reads SGHTA; CDR2 reads FQGNSA. As every portion of the isolated RNA was reverse transcribed, the sequencing read expressed TCRB transcripts. Using immunoSEQ multiplex PCR, the repertoire was profiled, and TCRdb retains in-frame clones only, with some absent. In the table there are 150,000 to 200,000 clones, approximately 8.1% of which are singletons. Study-wide points: There was a moderate but significant shortening of TCRB CDR3s in all four CD4+ subsets of Type 1 diabetes patients.

The V gene is TRBV7-2, the J gene TRBJ2-3; D perhaps matches TRBD2 (6 bases). The sequenced material came from central memory CD4+ T cells from blood. The source of this sequence is a woman aged 40 to 50 with type 1 diabetes. The CDR3 here is CASSKDGRRADTQYF. The CDR3 nucleotides read TGTGCCAGCAGCAAAGATGGCAGGAGGGCAGATACGCAGTATTTT.